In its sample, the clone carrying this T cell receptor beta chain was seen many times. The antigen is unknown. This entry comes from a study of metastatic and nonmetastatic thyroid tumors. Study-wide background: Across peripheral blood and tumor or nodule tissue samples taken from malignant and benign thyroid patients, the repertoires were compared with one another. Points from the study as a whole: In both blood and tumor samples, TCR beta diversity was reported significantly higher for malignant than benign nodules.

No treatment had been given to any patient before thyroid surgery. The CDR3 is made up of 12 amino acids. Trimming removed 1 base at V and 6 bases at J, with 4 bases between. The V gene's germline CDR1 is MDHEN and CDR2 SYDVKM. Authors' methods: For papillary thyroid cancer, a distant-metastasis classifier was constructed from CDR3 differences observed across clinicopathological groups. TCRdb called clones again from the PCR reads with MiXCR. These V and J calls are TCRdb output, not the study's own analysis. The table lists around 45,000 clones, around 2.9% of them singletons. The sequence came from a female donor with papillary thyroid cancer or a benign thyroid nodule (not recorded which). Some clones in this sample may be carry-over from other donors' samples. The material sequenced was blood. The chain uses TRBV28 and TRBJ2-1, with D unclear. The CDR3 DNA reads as TGTGCCAGCAGTTTATCTGTCAATGAGCAGTTCTTC. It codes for CASSLSVNEQFF.